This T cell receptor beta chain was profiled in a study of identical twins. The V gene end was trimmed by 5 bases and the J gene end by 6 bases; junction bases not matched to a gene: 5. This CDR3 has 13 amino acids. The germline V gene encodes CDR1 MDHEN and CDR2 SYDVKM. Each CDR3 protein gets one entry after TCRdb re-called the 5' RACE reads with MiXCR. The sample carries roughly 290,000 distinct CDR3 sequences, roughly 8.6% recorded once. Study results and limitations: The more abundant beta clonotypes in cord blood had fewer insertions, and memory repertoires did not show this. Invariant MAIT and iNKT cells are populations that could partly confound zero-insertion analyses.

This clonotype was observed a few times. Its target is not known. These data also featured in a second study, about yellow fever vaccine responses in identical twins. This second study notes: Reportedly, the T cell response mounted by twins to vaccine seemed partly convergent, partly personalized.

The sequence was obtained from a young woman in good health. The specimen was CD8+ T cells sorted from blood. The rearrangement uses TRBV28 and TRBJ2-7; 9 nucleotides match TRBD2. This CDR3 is CASSDGLASEQYF. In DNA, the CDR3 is TGTGCCAGCAGTGATGGACTAGCGAGCGAGCAGTACTTC. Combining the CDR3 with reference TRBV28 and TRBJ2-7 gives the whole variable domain DVKVTQSSRYLVKRTGEKVFLECVQDMDHENMFWYRQDPGLGLRLIYFSYDVKMKEKGDIPEGYSVSREKKERFSLILESASTNQTSMYLCASSDGLASEQYFGPGTRLTVT.